These 5 T cell receptor beta chains came from one sample sequenced in a study of blood T cell repertoires in COVID-19. Sequencing used immunoSEQ multiplex PCR; TCRdb keeps in-frame clones, though not all of them. The repertoire includes some 350,000 clones, around 89% of them detected once, and around 3% sits in the top ten. What was sequenced was peripheral blood. Source of these receptors: a woman aged 25 to 39 with COVID-19, enrolled during active disease.

The V call is TRBV19, the J call TRBJ1-2, with D possibly matching TRBD1 (5 bases). V shed 2 bases and J shed 5 bases, with 12 bases lying between them. There are 14 residues in the CDR3. Germline CDR1 reads LNHDA; CDR2 reads SQIVND (reference sequence). CDR3 loop: CASSIQGTEYGYTF. The CDR3 coding sequence is TGTGCCAGTAGTATACAGGGAACCGAATATGGCTACACCTTC.

This chain links TRBV5-4 with TRBJ2-4, with 7 positions matching TRBD1. Germline lookup yields CDR1 SGHNT and CDR2 YYREEE (reference sequence). The junction had 8 bases not matched to a gene; V was cut back by 4 bases and J by 7 bases. This CDR3 region has 14 residues. CDR3 DNA: TGTGCCAGCAGCCCAACAGGGGAGATGAACATTCAGTACTTC. Translation gives CASSPTGEMNIQYF.

This chain uses TRBV24-1 with TRBJ1-2; D not certain. V lost 3 bases and J 6 bases, leaving 16 bases between the germline ends. From germline, CDR1 is KGHDR and CDR2 SFDVKD. The CDR3 consists of 15 residues. This CDR3 reads CATSDRSPGGHGYTF. The CDR3 DNA reads as TGTGCCACCAGTGATAGGTCACCGGGAGGCCATGGCTACACCTTC.

This clone was detected only a few times. V is TRBV6-5 and J is TRBJ1-1; no clear D gene. CDR1 MNHEY and CDR2 SVGAGI come from the germline V gene. Trimming pared 8 bases from V and 1 base from J, leaving 17 bases between. The CDR3 runs 15 residues. CDR3 nucleotides: TGTGCCAGCGCAGCGGGGTCGGATTCGAACACTGAAGCTTTCTTT. It translates to CASAAGSDSNTEAFF.

This rearrangement joins TRBV29-1 to TRBJ1-2; 12 bases are a match to TRBD1. V lost 0 bases, J lost 5 bases, and 10 bases stayed unmatched. CDR3 length: 17 amino acids. CDR1 and CDR2 from the germline V gene are SQVTM and ANQGSEA. The CDR3, as DNA: TGCAGCGTTGAAGATCTAAAAGGGACAGGGGGCTTATATGGCTACACCTTC. The encoded protein is CSVEDLKGTGGLYGYTF. Full variable domain (remainder filled in from reference TRBV29-1 and TRBJ1-2): SAVISQKPSRDICQRGTSLTIQCQVDSQVTMMFWYRQQPGQSLTLIATANQGSEATYESGFVIDKFPISRPNLTFSTLTVSNMSPEDSSIYLCSVEDLKGTGGLYGYTFGSGTRLTVV.